Shown below are 9 T cell receptor beta chains from a single sample sequenced in a study of spatial heterogeneity in lung cancer. Time point of the sample: blood at routine non-recurrence follow-up after resection. Whole RNA, which was extracted from tumor, nontumor lung tissue or frozen PBMC, was sequenced without any cell sorting. TCRdb called the 5' RACE reads again in MiXCR, with one record for every CDR3 protein. The sample carries about 120,000 distinct CDR3 sequences, roughly an eighth recorded once. The sequencing here drew on PBMCs, taken at follow-up. These TCRs come from a male donor with early-stage non-small cell lung cancer.

This clonotype has ten or more counts. The chain combines TRBV15 with TRBJ2-2; unclear D gene. CDR1 is LNHNV, CDR2 YYDKDF, per germline (reference sequence). The CDR3 covers 14 residues. Trimming removed 0 bases at V and 5 bases at J, with 7 bases between. CDR3 DNA sequence: TGTGCCACCAGCAGAGATATTGGGACCGGGGAGCTGTTTTTT. This gives the protein CATSRDIGTGELFF.

V gene TRBV5-1 combines with J gene TRBJ2-1; tentative D call: TRBD1 (6 bases). Germline V lookup: CDR1 SGHRS, CDR2 YFSETQ. With 4 bases removed from V and 7 bases from J, the gap between germline ends came to 12 bases. The CDR3 consists of 13 residues. The CDR3 sequence: CASSLVGGNEQFF. The CDR3 DNA reads TGCGCCAGCAGCCTTGTAGGGGGAAATGAGCAGTTCTTC. Supplemented by reference TRBV5-1 and TRBJ2-1, the full variable domain reads KAGVTQTPRYLIKTRGQQVTLSCSPISGHRSVSWYQQTPGQGLQFLFEYFSETQRNKGNFPGRFSGRQFSNSRSEMNVSTLELGDSALYLCASSLVGGNEQFFGPGTRLTVL.

The chain links TRBV21-1 to TRBJ1-4; whether TRBD1, the table's D call, matches the DNA was not checked. TRBV21-1 is given as a pseudogene. This CDR3 region has 14 residues. The CDR3 here is CASRPQGECEKLFF. The CDR3 bases are TGTGCCAGCAGACCACAGGGGGAATGTGAAAAACTGTTTTTT.

This chain links TRBV20-1 with TRBJ2-7, with D unclear. Between the trimmed V and J ends, which lost 1 base and 2 bases, there was a span of 15 bases. CDR1 is DFQATT and CDR2 is SNEGSKA in the germline V gene (reference sequence). There are 15 residues in the CDR3. CDR3 nucleotides: TGCAGTGCTAGAGGTAGCAGTCCACCTACCTACGAGCAGTACTTC. It encodes CSARGSSPPTYEQYF.

The chain is built from TRBV12-3 or TRBV12-4 and TRBJ2-7, with D perhaps matching TRBD1 (6 bases). The CDR3 spans 16 residues. Trimming took off 0 bases at V and 7 bases at J, with 19 bases between the two ends. The CDR3 region is CASSLAWTASGGEQYF. Written as DNA, the CDR3 is TGTGCCAGCAGTTTAGCCTGGACAGCCAGTGGAGGTGAGCAGTACTTC.

The chain is built from TRBV20-1 and TRBJ2-1; 7 bases align to TRBD1. The junction had 12 bases not matched to a gene; V was cut back by 1 base and J by 6 bases. There are 16 residues in the CDR3. CDR1 is DFQATT, CDR2 SNEGSKA, per germline (reference sequence). The CDR3, as DNA: TGCAGTGCTAGAGGGAGACAGGGAAGTTCGAGCAATGAGCAGTTCTTC. It codes for CSARGRQGSSSNEQFF.

The chain recombines TRBV20-1 with TRBJ2-3; no firm D call. The CDR3 totals 12 residues. Germline CDR1 DFQATT, CDR2 SNEGSKA (reference sequence). V dropped 6 bases and J dropped 1 base, with 8 bases sitting between them. CDR3 protein: CSAVKGTDTQYF. The CDR3 region has the DNA TGCAGTGCGGTGAAGGGCACAGATACGCAGTATTTT.

In this sample, this clonotype turned up a few times. V is TRBV10-1 and J is TRBJ2-1, with 11 positions matching TRBD2. Germline CDR1 is WNHNN and CDR2 is SYGVQD (reference sequence). J was trimmed by 9 bases and V by 8 bases; bases with no gene match: 6. There are 13 residues in the CDR3. The CDR3 sequence is CASALAGVPEQFF. CDR3 DNA sequence: TGCGCCAGCGCACTAGCGGGGGTTCCTGAGCAGTTCTTC.

At least ten counts were recorded for this clonotype. V and J are TRBV4-3 and TRBJ1-6; 8 nucleotides match TRBD1. V dropped 2 bases and J dropped 9; count of bases not matched to a gene: 9. CDR3 length equals 16 residues. Germline CDR1 is LGHNA and CDR2 is YSLEER. The CDR3 sequence: CASSQRFRDRSSPLHF. The CDR3 DNA follows: TGCGCCAGCAGCCAAAGGTTTCGGGACAGGAGTTCACCCCTCCACTTT.